This T cell receptor (beta chain) was profiled in a study of CD8+CD57+ T cells in acquired aplastic anemia. The overall study: Healthy CD8+ samples averaged about 10 million reads.

V lost 8 bases and J lost 5; bases outside the gene matches: 12. CDR1 and CDR2 (germline): SNHLY, FYNNEI. The CDR3 has 15 amino acids. Profiles of TCR beta VDJ and CDR3 were generated from a genomic DNA template. TCRdb reprocessed the reads with MiXCR, giving one entry per CDR3 protein. The table has some 220,000 distinct CDR3 sequences, 30% to 40% seen once. This clonotype was counted at least ten times. Sequenced sample: sorted CD4+, CD8+, or CD8+CD57+ T cells (not recorded which) from PBMCs. The receptor was derived from a human donor in good health, serving as a control. This chain joins TRBV2 and TRBJ1-5; 7 bases align to TRBD1. CDR3 sequence: CASSIPDRRYQPQHF. The CDR3 DNA sequence: TGTGCCAGCTCTATTCCGGACAGGCGCTATCAGCCCCAGCATTTT.